A selection of T cell receptor beta chains follows, all from one sample in a study of PD-1 blockade in mismatch repair-deficient tumors. The table came from immunoSEQ multiplex PCR; TCRdb's copy has only in-frame clones and leaves some out. The repertoire holds 65,000 to 80,000 clones, with more than 75% as singletons. The sample in question was peripheral blood, obtained 2 weeks after starting pembrolizumab. These TCRs come from an adult with mismatch repair-deficient cancer. CDR3s include the opening cysteine and the closing phenylalanine or tryptophan. A D gene is named only where the DNA matches it firmly. Clone size, where shown, is once, few, many, or a class for clones that have expanded.

D gene	clone size	J gene	V gene	CDR3 protein	CDR3 DNA
TRBD2	NA	TRBJ2-3	TRBV2	CASSPGASGMADTQYF	TGTGCCAGCAGCCCCGGAGCTAGCGGGATGGCAGATACGCAGTATTTT
NA	NA	TRBJ1-4	TRBV2	CASGLRSGGEKLFF	TGTGCCAGCGGGTTACGATCGGGAGGAGAAAAACTGTTTTTT
NA	NA	TRBJ2-3	TRBV7-2	CASSPRPLRGDTQYF	TGTGCCAGCAGCCCTAGACCTCTAAGGGGAGATACGCAGTATTTT
NA	NA	TRBJ1-1	TRBV5-4	CASSFYTNTEAFF	TGTGCCAGCAGCTTTTACACGAACACTGAAGCTTTCTTT
NA	NA	TRBJ2-2	TRBV9	CASSAYTGELFF	TGTGCCAGCAGCGCCTACACCGGGGAGCTGTTTTTT
NA	NA	TRBJ2-4	TRBV21-1	CASSVRDRNIQYF	TGTGCCAGCAGCGTCCGGGACAGGAACATTCAGTACTTC
NA	NA	TRBJ1-5	TRBV7-2	CASSTDRDQPQHF	TGTGCCAGCAGTACGGACAGAGATCAGCCCCAGCATTTT
NA	once	TRBJ1-4	TRBV5-4	CASSQGNTRRGTNEKLFF	TGTGCCAGCAGCCAAGGAAACACCCGCAGGGGAACTAATGAAAAACTGTTTTTT
NA	NA	TRBJ1-1	TRBV25-1	CASSPLRNTEAFF	TGTGCCAGCAGTCCCCTGAGGAACACTGAAGCTTTCTTT
NA	NA	TRBJ1-1	TRBV6-1	CASSDWGTEAFF	TGTGCCAGCAGTGACTGGGGCACTGAAGCTTTCTTT
NA	NA	TRBJ2-1	TRBV29-1	CSVDEATDTVLYNEQFF	TGCAGCGTTGATGAGGCTACCGATACTGTACTTTACAATGAGCAGTTCTTC
NA	once	TRBJ2-5	TRBV6-1	CATLRESGETQYF	TGTGCGACCCTTAGGGAGTCTGGGGAGACCCAGTACTTC
NA	NA	TRBJ1-1	TRBV5-1	CASSHGYSEAFF	TGCGCCAGCAGCCACGGTTATTCTGAAGCTTTCTTT
NA	NA	TRBJ2-3	TRBV7-6	CASSLEESTDTQYF	TGTGCCAGCAGCTTAGAAGAATCCACAGATACGCAGTATTTT
TRBD2	once	TRBJ2-3	TRBV9	CASSGQLAGRTDTQYF	TGTGCCAGCAGCGGACAGTTAGCGGGGCGCACAGATACGCAGTATTTT
NA	NA	TRBJ1-1	TRBV19	CASSIVVASGEAFF	TGTGCCAGTAGTATCGTAGTGGCCTCCGGTGAGGCTTTCTTT